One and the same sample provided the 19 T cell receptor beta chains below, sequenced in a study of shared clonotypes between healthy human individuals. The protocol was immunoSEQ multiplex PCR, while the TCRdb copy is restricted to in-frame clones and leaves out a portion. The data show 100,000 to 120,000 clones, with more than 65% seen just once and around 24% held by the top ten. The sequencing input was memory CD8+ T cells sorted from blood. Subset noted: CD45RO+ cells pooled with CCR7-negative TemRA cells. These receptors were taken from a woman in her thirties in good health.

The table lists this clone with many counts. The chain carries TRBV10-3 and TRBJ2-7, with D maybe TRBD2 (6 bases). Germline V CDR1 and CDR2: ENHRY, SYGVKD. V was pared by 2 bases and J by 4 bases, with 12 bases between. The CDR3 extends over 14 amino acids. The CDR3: CAISEVGGRYEQYF. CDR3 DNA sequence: TGTGCCATCAGTGAGGTGGGAGGTCGATACGAGCAGTACTTC.

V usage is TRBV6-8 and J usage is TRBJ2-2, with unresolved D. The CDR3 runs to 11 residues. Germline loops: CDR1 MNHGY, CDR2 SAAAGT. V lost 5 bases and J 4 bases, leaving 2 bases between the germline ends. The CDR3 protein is CASSPTGELFF. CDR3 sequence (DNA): TGTGCCAGCAGTCCCACCGGGGAGCTGTTTTTT.

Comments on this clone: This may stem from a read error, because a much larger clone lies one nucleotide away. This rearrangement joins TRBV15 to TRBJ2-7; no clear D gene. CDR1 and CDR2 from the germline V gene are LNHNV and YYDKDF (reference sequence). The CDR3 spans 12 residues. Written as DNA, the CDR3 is TGTGCCCTAACGGTTTGGGCCTACGGGCAGTACTTC. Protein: CALTVWAYGQYF.

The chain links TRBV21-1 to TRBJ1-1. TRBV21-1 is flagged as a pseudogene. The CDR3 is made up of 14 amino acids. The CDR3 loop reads CASSTREERTEAFF. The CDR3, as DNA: TGTGCCAGCAGCACCAGGGAGGAAAGGACTGAAGCTTTCTTT.

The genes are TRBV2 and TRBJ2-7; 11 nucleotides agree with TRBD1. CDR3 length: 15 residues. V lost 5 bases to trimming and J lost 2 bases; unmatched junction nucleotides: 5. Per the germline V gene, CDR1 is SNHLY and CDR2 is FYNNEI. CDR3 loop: CASSLGTGGPYEQYF. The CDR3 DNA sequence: TGTGCCAGCAGTCTTGGGACAGGGGGACCCTACGAGCAGTACTTC.

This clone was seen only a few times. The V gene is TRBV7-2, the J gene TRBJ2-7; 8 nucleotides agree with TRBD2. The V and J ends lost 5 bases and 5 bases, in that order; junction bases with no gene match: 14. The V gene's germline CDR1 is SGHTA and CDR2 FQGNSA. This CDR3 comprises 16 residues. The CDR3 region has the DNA TGTGCCAGCAGCCACGAAAGCGGGAGAGGGGGTGACGAGCAGTACTTC. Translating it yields CASSHESGRGGDEQYF.

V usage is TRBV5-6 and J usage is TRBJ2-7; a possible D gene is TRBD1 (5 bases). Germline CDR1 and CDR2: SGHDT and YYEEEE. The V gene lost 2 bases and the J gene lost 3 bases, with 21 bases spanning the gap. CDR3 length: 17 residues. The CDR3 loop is CASSFLSGPGRDYEQYF. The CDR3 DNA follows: TGTGCCAGCAGCTTTCTTTCTGGTCCTGGCAGGGACTACGAGCAGTACTTC.

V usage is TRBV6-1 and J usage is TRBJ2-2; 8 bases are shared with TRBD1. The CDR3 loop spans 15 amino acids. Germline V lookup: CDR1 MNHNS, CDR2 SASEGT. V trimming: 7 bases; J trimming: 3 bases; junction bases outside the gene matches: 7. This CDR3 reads CASIQTGEYTGELFF. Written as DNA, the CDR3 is TGTGCCAGCATTCAGACAGGGGAGTACACCGGGGAGCTGTTTTTT.

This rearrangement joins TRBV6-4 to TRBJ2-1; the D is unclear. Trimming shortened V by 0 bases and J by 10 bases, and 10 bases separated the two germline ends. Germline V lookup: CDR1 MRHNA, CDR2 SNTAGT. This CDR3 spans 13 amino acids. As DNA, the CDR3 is TGTGCCAGCAGTGACTCGAATTTTGGGGAGCAGTTCTTC. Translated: CASSDSNFGEQFF.

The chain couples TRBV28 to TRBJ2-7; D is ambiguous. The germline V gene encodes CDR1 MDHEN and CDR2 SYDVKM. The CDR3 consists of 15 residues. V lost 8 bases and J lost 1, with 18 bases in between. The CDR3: CASVKGPAISYEQYF. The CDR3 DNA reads TGTGCCAGCGTGAAAGGGCCAGCGATTTCCTACGAGCAGTACTTC.

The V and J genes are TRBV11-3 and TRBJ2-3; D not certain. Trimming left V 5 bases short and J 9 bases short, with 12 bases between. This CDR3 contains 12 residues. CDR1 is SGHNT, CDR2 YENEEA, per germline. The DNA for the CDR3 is TGTGCCAGCAGCCGCTCCGACAAAACGCAGTATTTT. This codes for CASSRSDKTQYF.

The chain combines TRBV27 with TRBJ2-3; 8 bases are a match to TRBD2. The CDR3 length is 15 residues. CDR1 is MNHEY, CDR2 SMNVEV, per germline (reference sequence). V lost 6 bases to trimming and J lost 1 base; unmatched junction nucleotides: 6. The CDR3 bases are TGTGCCAGCAGCTCCAGCGGGAGAGGCACAGATACGCAGTATTTT. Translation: CASSSSGRGTDTQYF.

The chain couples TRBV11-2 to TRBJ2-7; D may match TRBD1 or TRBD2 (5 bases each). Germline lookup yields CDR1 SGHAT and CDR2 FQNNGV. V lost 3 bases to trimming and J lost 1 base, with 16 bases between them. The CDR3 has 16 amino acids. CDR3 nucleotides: TGTGCCAGCAGCTTGGTCGTGTGGGACCTTTCCTACGAGCAGTACTTC. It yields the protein CASSLVVWDLSYEQYF.

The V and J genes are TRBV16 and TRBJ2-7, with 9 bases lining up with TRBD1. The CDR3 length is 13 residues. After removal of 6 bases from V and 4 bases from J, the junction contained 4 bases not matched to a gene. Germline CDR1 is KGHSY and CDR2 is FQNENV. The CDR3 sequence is CASSPGQGYEQYF. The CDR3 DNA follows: TGTGCCAGCAGTCCGGGACAGGGTTACGAGCAGTACTTC.

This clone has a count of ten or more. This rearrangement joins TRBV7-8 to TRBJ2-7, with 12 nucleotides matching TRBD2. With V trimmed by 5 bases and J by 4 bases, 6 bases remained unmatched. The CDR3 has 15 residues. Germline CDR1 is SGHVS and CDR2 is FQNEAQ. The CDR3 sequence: CASSKRTSGMYEQYF. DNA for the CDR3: TGTGCCAGCAGCAAAAGGACTAGCGGGATGTACGAGCAGTACTTC.

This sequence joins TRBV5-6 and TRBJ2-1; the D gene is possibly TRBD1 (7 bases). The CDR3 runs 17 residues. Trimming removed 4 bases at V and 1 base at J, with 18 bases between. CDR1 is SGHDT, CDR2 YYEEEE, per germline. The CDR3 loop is CASSQGGVAVSYNEQFF. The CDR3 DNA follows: TGTGCCAGCAGCCAGGGGGGAGTAGCGGTATCCTACAATGAGCAGTTCTTC. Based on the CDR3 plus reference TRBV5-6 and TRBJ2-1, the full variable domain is DAGVTQSPTHLIKTRGQQVTLRCSPKSGHDTVSWYQQALGQGPQFIFQYYEEEERQRGNFPDRFSGHQFPNYSSELNVNALLLGDSALYLCASSQGGVAVSYNEQFFGPGTRLTVL.

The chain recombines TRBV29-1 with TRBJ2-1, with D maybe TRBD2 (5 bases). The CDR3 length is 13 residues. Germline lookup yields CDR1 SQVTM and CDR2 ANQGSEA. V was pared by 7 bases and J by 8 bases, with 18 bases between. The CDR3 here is CSASPPWEYEQFF. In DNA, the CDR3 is TGCAGCGCTTCGCCCCCTTGGGAGTATGAGCAGTTCTTC.

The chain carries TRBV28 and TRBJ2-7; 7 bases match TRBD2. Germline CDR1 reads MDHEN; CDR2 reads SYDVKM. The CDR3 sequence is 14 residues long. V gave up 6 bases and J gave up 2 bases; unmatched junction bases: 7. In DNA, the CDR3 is TGTGCCAGCAGCCCCGGAGGGACTACCTACGAGCAGTACTTC. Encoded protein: CASSPGGTTYEQYF.

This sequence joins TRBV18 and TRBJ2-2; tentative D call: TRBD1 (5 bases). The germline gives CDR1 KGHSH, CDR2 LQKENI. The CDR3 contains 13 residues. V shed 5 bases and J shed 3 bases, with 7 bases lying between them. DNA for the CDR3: TGTGCCAGCTCAATCAGGGACACCGGGGAGCTGTTTTTT. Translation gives CASSIRDTGELFF.